The 3 T cell receptor beta chains presented below share a single source sample, sequenced in a study of identical twins. MiXCR, applied by TCRdb to the 5' RACE reads, yields one record per CDR3 protein. The sample lists under 300,000 distinct CDR3 sequences, more than 9.5% occurring once. The same sample was also used in a study of yellow fever vaccine responses in identical twins.

Material: memory (CD45RO+) T cells sorted from blood. These receptors came from a woman younger than 35 in good health.

The table lists this clonotype with a few counts. The chain couples TRBV6-2 or TRBV6-3 to TRBJ2-3; no clear D gene. This CDR3 is built from 10 residues. Germline V gives CDR1 MNHEY, CDR2 SVGEGT. Trimming removed 5 bases at V and 7 bases at J, with 4 bases between. The CDR3 nucleotides read TGTGCCAGCAGTGACTATACGCAGTATTTT. This sequence encodes CASSDYTQYF.

This clonotype has only a few counts. V usage is TRBV11-2 and J usage is TRBJ2-5; D may be TRBD1 or TRBD2 (5 bases each). CDR3 length equals 16 residues. Germline CDR1 SGHAT, CDR2 FQNNGV. V gave up 1 base and J gave up 3 bases, with 15 bases separating them. The CDR3 region is CASSLAGGTSEETQYF. CDR3 in DNA: TGTGCCAGCAGCTTAGCTGGGGGAACCTCTGAAGAGACCCAGTACTTC.

V and J are TRBV4-3 and TRBJ2-5; 8 bases line up with TRBD1. The CDR3 runs 16 residues. Per germline, CDR1 LGHNA and CDR2 YSLEER. J was trimmed by 1 base and V by 1 base; bases with no gene match: 5. CDR3 DNA sequence: TGCGCCAGCAGCCAAGGCCTGGACAGGGCCCAAGAGACCCAGTACTTC. Translated, it gives CASSQGLDRAQETQYF.